This T cell receptor beta chain was sequenced during a study of shared clonotypes between healthy human individuals. Study as a whole: The donors, a couple of women and three men, were aged 18 to 49.

TCRdb's copy holds only in-frame clones and misses some; the assay was immunoSEQ multiplex PCR. Of more than 400,000 clones in the sample, roughly 80% were seen once. The CDR3 has 14 residues. V lost 2 bases, J lost 9 bases, and 17 bases lay in between. In germline, CDR1 is LNHDA, CDR2 SQIVND (reference sequence). Nashville, Tennessee was home to all donors, who were Caucasian adults. This clone has just one count. This TCR came from a woman in her forties in good health. Some clones in this sample may be carry-over from other donors' samples. Sequenced input: PBMCs. The chain is built from TRBV19 and TRBJ2-7; either TRBD1 or TRBD2 may supply D (5 bases each). Written as DNA, the CDR3 is TGTGCCAGTAGTATATTGGGGACCCCCAGGGCGCAGTACTTC. It is translated as CASSILGTPRAQYF.